These 6 T cell receptor beta chains were sequenced from one sample in a study of T-cell reconstitution after alpha-beta-depleted transplantation in children. TCRbeta library construction was performed incorporating unique molecular identifiers. TCRdb reanalysed the PCR reads using MiXCR and keeps one entry per CDR3 protein. The profile shows around 580,000 distinct CDR3 sequences, 20% to 30% of them singletons. This material consisted of PBMCs, taken before TCRalphabeta/CD19-depleted stem cell transplant. The receptors come from a boy younger than two with Wiskott-Aldrich syndrome, due to receive a stem cell transplant.

The rearrangement uses TRBV7-2 and TRBJ1-2; a possible D gene is TRBD1 (6 bases). The V end lost 5 bases, the J end lost 4 bases, and 23 bases lay between the germline ends. The germline CDR1 and CDR2 sequences are SGHTA and FQGNSA. The CDR3 loop spans 17 amino acids. The CDR3 here is CASSPVSGTLTGYGYTF. The DNA of the CDR3 is TGTGCCAGCAGCCCGGTTAGCGGGACATTAACAGGCTATGGCTACACCTTC.

V gene TRBV9 combines with J gene TRBJ2-3; no reliable D call. Germline V CDR1 and CDR2: SGDLS, YYNGEE. This CDR3 has 15 residues. The V end was cut by 4 bases, the J end by 1 base, with 13 bases between. DNA of the CDR3: TGTGCCAGCAGCCCCCGGGTGGCCCGCACAGATACGCAGTATTTT. This sequence encodes CASSPRVARTDTQYF. The full variable domain, in which reference TRBV9 and TRBJ2-3 provide the parts outside the CDR3, is DSGVTQTPKHLITATGQRVTLRCSPRSGDLSVYWYQQSLDQGLQFLIQYYNGEERAKGNILERFSAQQFPDLHSELNLSSLELGDSALYFCASSPRVARTDTQYFGPGTRLTVL.

This clonotype was counted only a few times. The rearrangement uses TRBV11-2 and TRBJ1-1; D might be TRBD1 (5 bases). V was trimmed by 0 bases and J by 1 base, leaving 15 bases between them. CDR3 length: 17 amino acids. CDR1 SGHAT and CDR2 FQNNGV come from the germline V gene. The CDR3: CASSLDWRGWGNTEAFF. In DNA form, the CDR3 reads TGTGCCAGCAGCTTAGACTGGAGGGGCTGGGGGAACACTGAAGCTTTCTTT.

This clonotype was observed a handful of times. The chain recombines TRBV6-5 with TRBJ1-2; a weak D match, TRBD1 (5 bases). The germline gives CDR1 MNHEY, CDR2 SVGAGI. V lost 0 bases and J 4 bases, leaving 15 bases between the germline ends. The CDR3 covers 16 residues. CDR3 sequence reads: CASSYSGLLLRYGYTF. Here the CDR3 DNA reads TGTGCCAGCAGTTACTCGGGGCTGCTCCTGCGCTATGGCTACACCTTC.

The rearrangement uses TRBV12-3 or TRBV12-4 and TRBJ2-4, with TRBD1 matching 7 bases. The J segment lost 0 bases and the V segment lost 3 bases, leaving 5 bases of the junction unmatched. This CDR3 has 16 amino acids. The CDR3 is CASSFWDSLAKNIQYF. CDR3 DNA sequence: TGTGCCAGCAGTTTCTGGGACAGTCTAGCCAAAAACATTCAGTACTTC.

The chain recombines TRBV6-2 or TRBV6-3 with TRBJ2-1, with TRBD2 identical over 11 bases. Germline-derived CDR1 and CDR2 are MNHEY and SVGEGT. With 2 bases clipped from V and 7 bases from J, the junction kept 7 bases outside the gene matches. CDR3 length equals 16 residues. CDR3 in amino acids: CASSYLRLAGPNEQFF. The CDR3 bases are TGTGCCAGCAGTTACCTGAGACTAGCGGGACCGAATGAGCAGTTCTTC.